This T cell receptor (beta chain) was documented in a study of identifying expanded T cells in peripheral blood. Findings of the study overall: Clone count variance between roughly 2-week samples rose with total template count. Over approximately two and four weeks, about 15 and 18 clones changed, versus 1.2 between replicates.

Germline CDR1 is SGHNT and CDR2 is YYREEE (reference sequence). The CDR3 sequence is 16 residues long. With regard to this clone: Its antigen is unidentified. The junction does not match germline at one end; this may be a read error.

Healthy donors had no documented immune events, such as infections, while sampled. Repertoires were generated with immunoSEQ multiplex PCR, while TCRdb's copy carries only in-frame clones and drops some. The sample includes roughly 90,000 clones, approximately 84% seen only once; the top ten take 4.5%. Sequencing was carried out using blood. J is TRBJ2-1 and V is TRBV5-4, with 8 bases lining up with TRBD2. The receptor was derived from a person aged 18-70 years in good health. CDR3 nucleotide sequence: TGCGCCAGCAGCCAAGATTCCGCGGGGGGCTACAATGAGCAGTTCTTC. Translating gives CASSQDSAGGYNEQFF.